This record covers a single TCR beta chain. It has no known antigen specificity. No much larger clone exists at a distance of one base, and base qualities are not known. In the ViraFEST assay, PBMC were stimulated with viral peptide pools, and TCR sequencing was then used to find antigen-specific CD4+ T cell clonotypes based on their expansion. After 10 days of culture, CD4+ T cells were isolated with the EasySep CD4+ T cell isolation kit. Two doses of either the BNT162b2 or the mRNA-1273 mRNA SARS-CoV-2 vaccine were administered to participants. Healthy vaccine recipients had no prior SARS-CoV-2 infection, confirmed by negative nucleocapsid antibodies before and after vaccination. Approximately 2.1 million PBMC per well were cultured in IMDM with about 4.6% human AB serum, 10 IU/ml IL-2 and gentamicin, plus 10 ug/ml peptides. Half of the culture medium was replaced with fresh IL-2-containing medium on days 3 and 7. Unless otherwise noted, each peptide stimulation condition was cultured in triplicate wells. Using Ficoll-Paque Plus gradient centrifugation, PBMC were separated from whole blood and then either used fresh or cryopreserved at -140C. The spike proteins of SARS-CoV-2 and of the common cold coronaviruses HCoV-NL63, HCoV-OC43 and HCoV-229E were spanned by overlapping peptide pools. Genomic DNA was extracted from cultured CD4+ T cells with the QIAamp micro DNA kit.

These data belong to a study of vaccination effects on CD4 cells after COVID-19 (dated by TCRdb to the early 2020s). Some background on the complete study: Post-vaccine samples across the study were collected a median of 72 days after the second dose, with a range of 14 to 241. In both COVID-19 convalescent patients and infection-naive vaccine recipients, the study compared SARS-CoV-2 spike-specific CD4+ TCR repertoires from before mRNA vaccination with those from after it. Altogether, over 9 COVID-19 convalescent patients and several SARS-CoV-2-naive healthy vaccine recipients made up the full study. In the study, cultures from other donors were sequenced using the Oncomine TCR Beta short-read assay on an Illumina iSeq 100.

Libraries were prepared through the immunoSEQ multiplex PCR assay. DNA from the cultured, isolated CD4+ T cells was subjected to TCR beta CDR3 sequencing. The original methods were these. Non-productive TCR sequences were discarded, and reads were trimmed to the CDR3 region, with only CDR3s of 7 or more amino acids retained. Antigen-specific clonotypes were identified with the MANAFEST web app by comparing expansion in peptide wells against reference cultures. To count as positive, a clone had to show expansion at FDR<0.05 compared with the reference and with all other wells, an odds ratio above 5, and a frequency above 0.1% in two replicate wells. A clonotype was defined as cross-reactive if the clonotype was significantly expanded both in SARS-CoV-2 spike wells and in at least one common cold coronavirus spike condition. Levenshtein distance calculated with the stringdist R package was used to assess CDR3 similarity, and unrooted trees were constructed with ape in R 3.6.1. TCRdb holds this immuneACCESS table with in-frame rearrangements only. Some clones are missing; in checked studies, unresolved V genes explain under half, and the rest has no known cause. Clone size and the V and J calls come from that table; the DNA yielded D and trimming. This sample holds more than 40,000 clones; around 70% were observed only once. About 16% of the sample is held by the ten biggest clonotypes.

Reading the germline V gene gives CDR1 LGHNT and CDR2 FRNRAP. The CDR3 covers 16 residues, taking in both the cysteine and the phenylalanine. Only the CDR3 DNA is retained, 48 bases long and in frame from the first base. Trimming removed 2 bases from V and 1 base from J, leaving 14 bases between the germline ends. Beyond this particular receptor, the publication reports: In healthy vaccine recipients, vaccine-induced clones were almost all SARS-CoV-2 mono-reactive, with only 1 of 255 being cross-reactive with common cold coronaviruses. Clones induced by infection and clones induced by vaccination both contracted markedly at late timepoints after vaccination, which fits with T cell responses waning over time. Only a small number of convalescent patients were included, and no early post-infection timepoints were available, which limited the study.

This clonotype originated in a human donor who received a COVID-19 vaccine. The receptor chain draws on TRBV12-5 and TRBJ2-5; the D gene is possibly TRBD1 or TRBD2, each agreeing over 5 bases. This specimen was CD4+ T cells from PBMCs cultured with HCoV-OC43 spike peptides, taken after COVID-19 vaccination. This specimen's cell subset or site label, interpreted: HCoV-OC43 spike overlapping peptide pool stimulation. The CDR3 reads CASGLPRGEVQETQYF. The DNA is TGTGCTAGTGGTTTGCCTCGGGGCGAGGTCCAAGAGACCCAGTACTTC.